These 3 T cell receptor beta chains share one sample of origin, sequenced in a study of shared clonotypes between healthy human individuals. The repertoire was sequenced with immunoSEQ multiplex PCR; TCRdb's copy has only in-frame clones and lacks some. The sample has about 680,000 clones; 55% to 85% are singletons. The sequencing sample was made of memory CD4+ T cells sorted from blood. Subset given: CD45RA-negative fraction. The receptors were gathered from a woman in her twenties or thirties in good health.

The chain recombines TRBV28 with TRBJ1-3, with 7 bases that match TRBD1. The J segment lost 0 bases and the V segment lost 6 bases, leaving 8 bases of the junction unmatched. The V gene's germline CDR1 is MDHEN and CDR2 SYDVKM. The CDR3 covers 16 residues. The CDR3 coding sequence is TGTGCCAGCAGCCAGACGGGACAGCTCTCTGGAAACACCATATATTTT. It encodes CASSQTGQLSGNTIYF.

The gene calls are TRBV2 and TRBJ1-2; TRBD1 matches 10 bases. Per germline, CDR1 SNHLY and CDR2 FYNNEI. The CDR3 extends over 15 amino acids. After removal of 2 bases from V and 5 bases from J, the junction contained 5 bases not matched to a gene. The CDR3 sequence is CASSEPGQGSYGYTF. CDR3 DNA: TGTGCCAGCAGTGAACCGGGACAGGGGTCTTATGGCTACACCTTC. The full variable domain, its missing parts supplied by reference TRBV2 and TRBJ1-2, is EPEVTQTPSHQVTQMGQEVILRCVPISNHLYFYWYRQILGQKVEFLVSFYNNEISEKSEIFDDQFSVERPDGSNFTLKIRSTKLEDSAMYFCASSEPGQGSYGYTFGSGTRLTVV.

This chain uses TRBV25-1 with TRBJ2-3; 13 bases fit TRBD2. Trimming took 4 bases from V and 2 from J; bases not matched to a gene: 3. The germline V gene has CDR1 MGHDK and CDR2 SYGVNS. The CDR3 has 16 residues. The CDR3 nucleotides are TGTGCCAGCAGTGGGGGACTAGCGGGACCCACAGATACGCAGTATTTT. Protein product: CASSGGLAGPTDTQYF.